A selection of T cell receptor beta chains follows, all from one sample in a study of blood T cell repertoires in COVID-19. TCRdb keeps only in-frame clones here, not all; method: immunoSEQ multiplex PCR. The repertoire holds hundreds of thousands of clones, with roughly 90% as singletons. Sequencing was performed on peripheral blood. The receptors shown here come from a woman aged 45-59 years with active or convalescent COVID-19. The CDR3 runs from the conserved cysteine through the conserved F or W. Fields, in order: CDR3 DNA, CDR3 protein, D gene, clone size, V gene, J gene. The D gene is left open where the match is weak. Only part of the rows carry a size: once, few, many, or a class if the clone is expanded.

CDR3nt: TGTGCCACCAGTGATTCGACGACAGGGGTGAACACCGGGGAGCTGTTTTTT
CDR3aa: CATSDSTTGVNTGELFF
d_gene: TRBD1
abundance: -
v_gene: TRBV24-1
j_gene: TRBJ2-2

CDR3nt: TGTGCCAGCAGCCAGCTTCCCGGGACAGGGTTCTCCGAGCAGTACTTC
CDR3aa: CASSQLPGTGFSEQYF
d_gene: TRBD1
abundance: once
v_gene: TRBV3-1/TRBV3-2
j_gene: TRBJ2-7

CDR3nt: TGCGCCAGCAGCCAAACAGGGGGCTTTAAGTATTTT
CDR3aa: CASSQTGGFKYF
d_gene: TRBD1
abundance: once
v_gene: TRBV5-1
j_gene: TRBJ2-3

CDR3nt: TGTGCCAGCACCCGGGACAGGGGGCCGAATCAGCCCCAGCATTTT
CDR3aa: CASTRDRGPNQPQHF
d_gene: TRBD1
abundance: -
v_gene: TRBV2
j_gene: TRBJ1-5

CDR3nt: TGTGCCAGCAGCCATGGCCAGGGGTACCAAGAGACCCAGTACTTC
CDR3aa: CASSHGQGYQETQYF
d_gene: -
abundance: -
v_gene: TRBV5-8
j_gene: TRBJ2-5

CDR3nt: TGTGCCAGCAGCCGTCAGGGGGGAGAGACCCAGTACTTC
CDR3aa: CASSRQGGETQYF
d_gene: -
abundance: -
v_gene: TRBV7-8
j_gene: TRBJ2-5

CDR3nt: TGTGCCAGCTCACCAACAGGGGGGGATACGCAGTATTTT
CDR3aa: CASSPTGGDTQYF
d_gene: TRBD1
abundance: -
v_gene: TRBV18
j_gene: TRBJ2-3

CDR3nt: TGTGCCAGCAGCTTCGGACCGGGAGTAGAAGCTTTCTTT
CDR3aa: CASSFGPGVEAFF
d_gene: -
abundance: -
v_gene: TRBV11-2
j_gene: TRBJ1-1

CDR3nt: TGTGCCTGGAGTGGTTTCAGCCGGGGGGAGACCCAGTACTTC
CDR3aa: CAWSGFSRGETQYF
d_gene: -
abundance: -
v_gene: TRBV30
j_gene: TRBJ2-5

CDR3nt: TGTGCCAGCAGCTTAGCGGGCAAGTCGCGTGTAGGTTATGGCTACACCTTC
CDR3aa: CASSLAGKSRVGYGYTF
d_gene: -
abundance: -
v_gene: TRBV7-9
j_gene: TRBJ1-2

CDR3nt: TGCGCCAGCAGTAGATCAGGGAAGGGTTCCTACGAGCAGTACTTC
CDR3aa: CASSRSGKGSYEQYF
d_gene: -
abundance: few
v_gene: TRBV10-1
j_gene: TRBJ2-7

CDR3nt: TGTGCCAGCAGTTCGGGACAGGGGGCAAAAAATTCACCCCTCCACTTT
CDR3aa: CASSSGQGAKNSPLHF
d_gene: TRBD1
abundance: -
v_gene: TRBV25-1
j_gene: TRBJ1-6

CDR3nt: TGCAGCGTTGGGACAAATTGGGGCACTGAAGCTTTCTTT
CDR3aa: CSVGTNWGTEAFF
d_gene: -
abundance: -
v_gene: TRBV29-1
j_gene: TRBJ1-1

CDR3nt: TGTGCCATTGGACTAGCGGGAACCGGGGAGCTGTTTTTT
CDR3aa: CAIGLAGTGELFF
d_gene: TRBD2
abundance: -
v_gene: TRBV6-5
j_gene: TRBJ2-2

CDR3nt: TGTGCCAGCAGTTTCCCGGATGCAATCGGGACTGAAGCTTTCTTT
CDR3aa: CASSFPDAIGTEAFF
d_gene: -
abundance: -
v_gene: TRBV27
j_gene: TRBJ1-1

CDR3nt: TGTGCCAGCAGCTCAGAACCGGGACTAAGTTTCCAAAGGGAGCAGTTCTTC
CDR3aa: CASSSEPGLSFQREQFF
d_gene: TRBD2
abundance: -
v_gene: TRBV11-2
j_gene: TRBJ2-1

CDR3nt: TGTGCCAGCAGCCGAGTAAGCGGGGGTCCGTTCTTC
CDR3aa: CASSRVSGGPFF
d_gene: TRBD2
abundance: -
v_gene: TRBV5-6
j_gene: TRBJ2-1

CDR3nt: TGTGCCTGGAGTGTATCGGCAGGAAAGGCCTACGAGCAGTACTTC
CDR3aa: CAWSVSAGKAYEQYF
d_gene: -
abundance: -
v_gene: TRBV30
j_gene: TRBJ2-7

CDR3nt: TGTGCCAGCAGTAGGGGCTGGACGACGAACACTGAAGCTTTCTTT
CDR3aa: CASSRGWTTNTEAFF
d_gene: -
abundance: -
v_gene: TRBV6-2/TRBV6-3
j_gene: TRBJ1-1

CDR3nt: TGCAGTGCTGGGACAGGGGCAAAACTGTTTTTT
CDR3aa: CSAGTGAKLFF
d_gene: TRBD1
abundance: -
v_gene: TRBV20-1
j_gene: TRBJ1-4

CDR3nt: TGTGCCAGCAGCCAAGACGCGGGACAGCCCCAGCATTTT
CDR3aa: CASSQDAGQPQHF
d_gene: -
abundance: -
v_gene: TRBV3-1/TRBV3-2
j_gene: TRBJ1-5

CDR3nt: TGTGCCAGCAGTTTAGGGCAGGGAACGCAGCCCCAGCATTTT
CDR3aa: CASSLGQGTQPQHF
d_gene: -
abundance: -
v_gene: TRBV27
j_gene: TRBJ1-5

CDR3nt: TGCAGCGGGCTAGGGGATTCCTACAATGAGCAGTTCTTC
CDR3aa: CSGLGDSYNEQFF
d_gene: -
abundance: -
v_gene: TRBV29-1
j_gene: TRBJ2-1

CDR3nt: TGTGCCAGCAGTGACTCTTGGACAGGGTTAAGTGAAAAACTGTTTTTT
CDR3aa: CASSDSWTGLSEKLFF
d_gene: TRBD1
abundance: -
v_gene: TRBV25-1
j_gene: TRBJ1-4

CDR3nt: TGTGCCAGCACCCACCCGGATGACAGGGAGTATCAGCCCCAGCATTTT
CDR3aa: CASTHPDDREYQPQHF
d_gene: TRBD1
abundance: -
v_gene: TRBV6-6
j_gene: TRBJ1-5

CDR3nt: TGTGCCAGCAGCTCTGGAGGAGGGAACACTGAAGCTTTCTTT
CDR3aa: CASSSGGGNTEAFF
d_gene: -
abundance: few
v_gene: TRBV7-2
j_gene: TRBJ1-1

CDR3nt: TGTGCCAGCAGTTCCCAACCCTGGACTAGCCAAGAGACCCAGTACTTC
CDR3aa: CASSSQPWTSQETQYF
d_gene: TRBD2
abundance: once
v_gene: TRBV6-5
j_gene: TRBJ2-5

CDR3nt: TGTGCCAGCAGTTATGAGGACACCGAGATCTCCCAGCAGTTCTTC
CDR3aa: CASSYEDTEISQQFF
d_gene: -
abundance: -
v_gene: TRBV6-6
j_gene: TRBJ2-1

CDR3nt: TGTGCCAGCAGTGAAGACGTGACAGTAACGAATTCACCCCTCCACTTT
CDR3aa: CASSEDVTVTNSPLHF
d_gene: -
abundance: -
v_gene: TRBV2
j_gene: TRBJ1-6

CDR3nt: TGTGCCAGCAGCCCGGGAAGGGGGCGCCCCTACAATGAGCAGTTCTTC
CDR3aa: CASSPGRGRPYNEQFF
d_gene: TRBD1
abundance: -
v_gene: TRBV13
j_gene: TRBJ2-1

CDR3nt: TGTGCCAGCAGAGCGGACAGGGGCTATGGCTACACCTTC
CDR3aa: CASRADRGYGYTF
d_gene: TRBD1
abundance: -
v_gene: TRBV6-6
j_gene: TRBJ1-2

CDR3nt: TGTGCCAGCAGCGCCAGGGGGCGAGAGACCCAGTACTTC
CDR3aa: CASSARGRETQYF
d_gene: TRBD1
abundance: -
v_gene: TRBV6-5
j_gene: TRBJ2-5

CDR3nt: TGTGCCAGCAGACCGGGACTAGAGGAGACCCAGTACTTC
CDR3aa: CASRPGLEETQYF
d_gene: TRBD2
abundance: -
v_gene: TRBV5-4
j_gene: TRBJ2-5

CDR3nt: TGTGCCAGCAGCCTCTTGAGGACAGGGAACGGCTACACCTTC
CDR3aa: CASSLLRTGNGYTF
d_gene: TRBD1
abundance: -
v_gene: TRBV7-2
j_gene: TRBJ1-2

CDR3nt: TGTGCCAGCAGCGAACCGGTGGGGCTGGGGGAGACCCAGTACTTC
CDR3aa: CASSEPVGLGETQYF
d_gene: -
abundance: -
v_gene: TRBV7-8
j_gene: TRBJ2-5

CDR3nt: TGTGCCAGCAGCCCGCAGGTTAACAAAAACATTCAGTACTTC
CDR3aa: CASSPQVNKNIQYF
d_gene: -
abundance: few
v_gene: TRBV7-8
j_gene: TRBJ2-4

CDR3nt: TGTGCCAGCAGTGAACAGGGGGGAAAGGCTGAAGCTTTCTTT
CDR3aa: CASSEQGGKAEAFF
d_gene: TRBD1
abundance: -
v_gene: TRBV2
j_gene: TRBJ1-1

CDR3nt: TGTGCCAGTAGGGGGACAGAACTAGCCAAAAACATTCAGTACTTC
CDR3aa: CASRGTELAKNIQYF
d_gene: TRBD1
abundance: -
v_gene: TRBV19
j_gene: TRBJ2-4

CDR3nt: TGTGCCAGCAGTTTGCGGGGGTCAGGCGACGAGCAGTACTTC
CDR3aa: CASSLRGSGDEQYF
d_gene: TRBD2
abundance: -
v_gene: TRBV28
j_gene: TRBJ2-7

CDR3nt: TGTGCCAGCAGTTACCAGGGGGCGGCCTACGAGCAGTACTTC
CDR3aa: CASSYQGAAYEQYF
d_gene: TRBD1
abundance: -
v_gene: TRBV6-2/TRBV6-3
j_gene: TRBJ2-7

CDR3nt: TGCGCCAGCAGCCAAGCTATACTAGCGGGGGGAGGAGCAGATACGCAGTATTTT
CDR3aa: CASSQAILAGGGADTQYF
d_gene: TRBD2
abundance: -
v_gene: TRBV4-1
j_gene: TRBJ2-3

CDR3nt: TGTGCCAGCAGCGTAGAACAGGACACAGATACGCAGTATTTT
CDR3aa: CASSVEQDTDTQYF
d_gene: -
abundance: -
v_gene: TRBV9
j_gene: TRBJ2-3